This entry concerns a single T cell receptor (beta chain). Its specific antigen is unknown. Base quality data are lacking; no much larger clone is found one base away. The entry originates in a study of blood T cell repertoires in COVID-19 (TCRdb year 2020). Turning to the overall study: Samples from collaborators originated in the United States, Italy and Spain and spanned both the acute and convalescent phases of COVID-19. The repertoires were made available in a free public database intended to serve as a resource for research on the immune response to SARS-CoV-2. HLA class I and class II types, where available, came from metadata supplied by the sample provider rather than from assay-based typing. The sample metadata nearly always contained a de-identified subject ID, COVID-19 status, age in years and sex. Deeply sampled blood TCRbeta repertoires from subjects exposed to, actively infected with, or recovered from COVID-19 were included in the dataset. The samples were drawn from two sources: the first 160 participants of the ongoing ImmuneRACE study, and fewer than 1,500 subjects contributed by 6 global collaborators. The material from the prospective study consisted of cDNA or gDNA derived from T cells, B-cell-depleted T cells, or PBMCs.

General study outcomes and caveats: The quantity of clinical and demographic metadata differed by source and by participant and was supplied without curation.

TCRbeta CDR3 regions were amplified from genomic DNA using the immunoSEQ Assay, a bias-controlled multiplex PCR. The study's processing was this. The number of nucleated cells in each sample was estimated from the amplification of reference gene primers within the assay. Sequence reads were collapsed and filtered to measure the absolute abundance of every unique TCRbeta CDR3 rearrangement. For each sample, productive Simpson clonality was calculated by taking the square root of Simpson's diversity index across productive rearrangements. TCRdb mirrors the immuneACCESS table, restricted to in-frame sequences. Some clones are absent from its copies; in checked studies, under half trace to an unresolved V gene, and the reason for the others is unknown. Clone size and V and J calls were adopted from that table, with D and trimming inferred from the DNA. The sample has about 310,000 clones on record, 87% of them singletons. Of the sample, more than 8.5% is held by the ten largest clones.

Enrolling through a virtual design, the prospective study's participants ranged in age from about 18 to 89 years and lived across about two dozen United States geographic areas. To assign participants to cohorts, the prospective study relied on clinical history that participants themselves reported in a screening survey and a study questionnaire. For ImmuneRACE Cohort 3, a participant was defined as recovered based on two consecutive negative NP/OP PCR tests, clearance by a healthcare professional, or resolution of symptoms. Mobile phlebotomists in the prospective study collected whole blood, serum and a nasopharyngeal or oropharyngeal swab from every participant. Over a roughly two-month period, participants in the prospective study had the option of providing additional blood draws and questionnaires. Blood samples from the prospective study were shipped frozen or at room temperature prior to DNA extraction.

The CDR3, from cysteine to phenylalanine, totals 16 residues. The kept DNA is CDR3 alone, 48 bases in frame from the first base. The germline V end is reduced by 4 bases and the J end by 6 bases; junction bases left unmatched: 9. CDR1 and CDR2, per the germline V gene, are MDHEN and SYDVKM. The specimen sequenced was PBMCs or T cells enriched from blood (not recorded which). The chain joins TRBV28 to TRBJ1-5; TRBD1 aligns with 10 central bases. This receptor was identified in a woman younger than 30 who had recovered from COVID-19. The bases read TGTGCCAGCAGTTCCCCAGGACAGGGGGGAGGTCAGCCCCAGCATTTT. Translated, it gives CASSSPGQGGGQPQHF.